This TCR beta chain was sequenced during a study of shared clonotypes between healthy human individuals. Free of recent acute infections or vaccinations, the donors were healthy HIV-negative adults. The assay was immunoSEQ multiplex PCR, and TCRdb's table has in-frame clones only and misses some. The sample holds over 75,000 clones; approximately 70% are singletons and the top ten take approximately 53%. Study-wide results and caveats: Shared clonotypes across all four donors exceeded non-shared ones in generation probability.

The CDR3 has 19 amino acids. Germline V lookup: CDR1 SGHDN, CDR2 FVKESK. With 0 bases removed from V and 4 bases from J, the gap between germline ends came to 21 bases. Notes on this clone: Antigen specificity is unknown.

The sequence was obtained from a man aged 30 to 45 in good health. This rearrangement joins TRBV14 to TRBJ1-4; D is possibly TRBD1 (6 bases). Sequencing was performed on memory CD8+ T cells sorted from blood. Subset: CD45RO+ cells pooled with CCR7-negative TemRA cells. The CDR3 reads CASSQDHQGRLLSNEKLFF. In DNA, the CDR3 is TGTGCCAGCAGCCAAGATCACCAGGGGCGGCTACTAAGTAATGAAAAACTGTTTTTT.